This T cell receptor (beta chain) was obtained from a study of blood T cell repertoires in COVID-19. Using immunoSEQ multiplex PCR, the repertoire was profiled, and TCRdb retains in-frame clones only, with some absent. The sample consists of about 180,000 clones, 86% of them appearing once. The sequence was collected from a man aged 50-59 years with active or convalescent COVID-19. Sequences were obtained from peripheral blood.

The CDR3 DNA is TGTGCCAGCAGCTTAGAAGGGGGCCAGGGTGGCTACACCTTC. It translates to CASSLEGGQGGYTF. The chain links TRBV7-2 to TRBJ1-2; TRBD1 agrees at 7 bases. J gave up 7 bases and V 1 base, and 6 bases lay outside the gene matches. The CDR3 contains 14 residues. Germline assignment: CDR1 SGHTA and CDR2 FQGNSA.